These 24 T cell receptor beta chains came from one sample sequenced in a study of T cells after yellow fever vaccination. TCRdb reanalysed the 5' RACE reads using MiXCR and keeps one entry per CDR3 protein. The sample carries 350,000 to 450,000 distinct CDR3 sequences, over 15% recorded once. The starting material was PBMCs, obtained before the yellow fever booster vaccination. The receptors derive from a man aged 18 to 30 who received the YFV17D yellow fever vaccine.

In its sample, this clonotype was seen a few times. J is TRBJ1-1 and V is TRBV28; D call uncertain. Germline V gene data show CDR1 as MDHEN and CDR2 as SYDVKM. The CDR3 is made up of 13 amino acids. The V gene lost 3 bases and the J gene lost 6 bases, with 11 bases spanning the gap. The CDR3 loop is CASSFITRPEAFF. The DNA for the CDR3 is TGTGCCAGCAGTTTCATCACGCGTCCTGAAGCTTTCTTT.

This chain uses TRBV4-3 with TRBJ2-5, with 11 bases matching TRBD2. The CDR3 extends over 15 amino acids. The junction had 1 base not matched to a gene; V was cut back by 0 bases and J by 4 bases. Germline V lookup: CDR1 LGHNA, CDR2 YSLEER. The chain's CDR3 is CASSQELAGAETQYF. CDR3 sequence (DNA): TGCGCCAGCAGCCAAGAACTAGCGGGGGCAGAGACCCAGTACTTC.

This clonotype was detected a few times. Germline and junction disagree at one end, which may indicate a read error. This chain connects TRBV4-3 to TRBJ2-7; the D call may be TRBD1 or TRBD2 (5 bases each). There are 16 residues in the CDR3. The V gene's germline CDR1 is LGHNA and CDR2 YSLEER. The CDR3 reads CASSEEGGQGRYEQYF. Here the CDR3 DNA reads TGCGCCAGCAGCGAAGAAGGCGGGCAGGGAAGGTACGAGCAGTACTTC.

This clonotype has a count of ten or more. The CDR3 protein is CASSSGLAATGELFF. CDR3 DNA sequence: TGTGCCAGCAGCTCGGGACTAGCGGCCACCGGGGAGCTGTTTTTT. V usage is TRBV7-2 and J usage is TRBJ2-2; 11 bases fit TRBD2. There are 15 residues in the CDR3. V lost 4 bases to trimming and J lost 4 bases; unmatched junction nucleotides: 2. Germline-derived CDR1 and CDR2 are SGHTA and FQGNSA.

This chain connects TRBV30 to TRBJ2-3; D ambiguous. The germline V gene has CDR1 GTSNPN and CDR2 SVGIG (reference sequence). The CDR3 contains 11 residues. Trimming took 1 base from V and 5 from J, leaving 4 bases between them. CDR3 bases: TGTGCCTGGAGTGATAGAGATACGCAGTATTTT. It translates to CAWSDRDTQYF.

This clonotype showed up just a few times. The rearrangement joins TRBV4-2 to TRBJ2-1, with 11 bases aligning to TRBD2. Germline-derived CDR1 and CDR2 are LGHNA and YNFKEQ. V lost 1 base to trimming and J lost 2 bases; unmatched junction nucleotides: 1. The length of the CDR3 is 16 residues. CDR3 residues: CASSQGLAGTYNEQFF. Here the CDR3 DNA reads TGTGCCAGCAGCCAAGGACTAGCGGGGACCTACAATGAGCAGTTCTTC.

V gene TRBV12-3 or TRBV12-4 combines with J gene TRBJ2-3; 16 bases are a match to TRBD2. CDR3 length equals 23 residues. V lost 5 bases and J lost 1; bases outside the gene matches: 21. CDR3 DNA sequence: TGTGCCAGCAGTAGCCACCTTAGGGGACTAGCGGGGGGGAACTTGGACCGCACAGATACGCAGTATTTT. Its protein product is CASSSHLRGLAGGNLDRTDTQYF.

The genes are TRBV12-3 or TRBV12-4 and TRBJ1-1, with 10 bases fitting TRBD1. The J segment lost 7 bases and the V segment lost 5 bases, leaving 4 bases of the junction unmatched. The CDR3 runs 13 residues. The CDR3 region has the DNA TGTGCCAGCAGTGGGACAGGGGTATTTGAAGCTTTCTTT. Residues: CASSGTGVFEAFF.

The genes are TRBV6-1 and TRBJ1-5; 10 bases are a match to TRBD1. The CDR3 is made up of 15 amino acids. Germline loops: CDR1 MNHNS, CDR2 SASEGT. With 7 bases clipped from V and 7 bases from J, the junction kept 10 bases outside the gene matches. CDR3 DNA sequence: TGTGCCAGCACCCCGGACAGGGGGTTTGAGCAGCCCCAGCATTTT. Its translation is CASTPDRGFEQPQHF.

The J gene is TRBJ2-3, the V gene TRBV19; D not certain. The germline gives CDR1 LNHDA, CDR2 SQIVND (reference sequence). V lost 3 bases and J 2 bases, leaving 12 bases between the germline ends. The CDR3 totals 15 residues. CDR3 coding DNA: TGTGCCAGTAGTATGGGTCCAGGCTTCACAGATACGCAGTATTTT. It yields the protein CASSMGPGFTDTQYF.

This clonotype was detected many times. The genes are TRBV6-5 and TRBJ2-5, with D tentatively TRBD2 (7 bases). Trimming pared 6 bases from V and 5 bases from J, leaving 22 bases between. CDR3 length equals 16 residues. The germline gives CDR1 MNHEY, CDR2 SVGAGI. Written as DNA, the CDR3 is TGTGCCAGCAGACGGGGGGCGAGCGGGTGGGGGGAGACCCAGTACTTC. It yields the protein CASRRGASGWGETQYF.

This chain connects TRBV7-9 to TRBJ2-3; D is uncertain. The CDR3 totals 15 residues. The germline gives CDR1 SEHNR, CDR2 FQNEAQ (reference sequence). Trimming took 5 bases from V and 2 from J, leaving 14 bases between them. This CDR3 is CASSPGLTATDTQYF. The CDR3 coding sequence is TGTGCCAGCAGCCCCGGGCTAACAGCCACAGATACGCAGTATTTT.

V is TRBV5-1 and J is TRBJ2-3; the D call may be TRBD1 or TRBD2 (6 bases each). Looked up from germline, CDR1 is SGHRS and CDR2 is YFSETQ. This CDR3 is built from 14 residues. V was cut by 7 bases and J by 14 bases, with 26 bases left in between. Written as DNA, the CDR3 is TGCGCCAGCGCGACACAGGGAGGCACCGGGGAGCTGTATTTT. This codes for CASATQGGTGELYF.

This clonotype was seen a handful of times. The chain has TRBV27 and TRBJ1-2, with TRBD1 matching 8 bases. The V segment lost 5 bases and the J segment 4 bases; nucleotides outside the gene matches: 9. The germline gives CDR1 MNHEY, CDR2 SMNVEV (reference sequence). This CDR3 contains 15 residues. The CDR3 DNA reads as TGTGCCAGCAGTCCCCGACAGGGGCCGGTCTATGGCTACACCTTC. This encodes CASSPRQGPVYGYTF.

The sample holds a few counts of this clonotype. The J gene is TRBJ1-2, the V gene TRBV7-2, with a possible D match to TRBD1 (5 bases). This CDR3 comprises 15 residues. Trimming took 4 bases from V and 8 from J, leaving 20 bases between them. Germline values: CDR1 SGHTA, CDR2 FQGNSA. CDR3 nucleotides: TGTGCCAGCAGCTCCGAGGGGAGGGGACTTAACGGCTACACCTTC. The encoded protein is CASSSEGRGLNGYTF. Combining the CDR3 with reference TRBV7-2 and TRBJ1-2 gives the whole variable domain GAGVSQSPSNKVTEKGKDVELRCDPISGHTALYWYRQSLGQGLEFLIYFQGNSAPDKSGLPSDRFSAERTGGSVSTLTIQRTQQEDSAVYLCASSSEGRGLNGYTFGSGTRLTVV.

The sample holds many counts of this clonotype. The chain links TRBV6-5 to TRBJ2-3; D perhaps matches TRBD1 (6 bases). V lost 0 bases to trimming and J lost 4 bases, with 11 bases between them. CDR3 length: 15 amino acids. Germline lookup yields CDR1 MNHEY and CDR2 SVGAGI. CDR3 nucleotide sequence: TGTGCCAGCAGTTACTCAAACAGGGCATCAGATACGCAGTATTTT. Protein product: CASSYSNRASDTQYF.

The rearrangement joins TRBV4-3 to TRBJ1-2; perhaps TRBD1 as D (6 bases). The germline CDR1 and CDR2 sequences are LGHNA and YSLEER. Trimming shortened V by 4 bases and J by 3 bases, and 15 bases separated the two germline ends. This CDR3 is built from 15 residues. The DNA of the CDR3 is TGCGCCAGCAGCCGCACGGGGGGCGAAGACTATGGCTACACCTTC. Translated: CASSRTGGEDYGYTF.

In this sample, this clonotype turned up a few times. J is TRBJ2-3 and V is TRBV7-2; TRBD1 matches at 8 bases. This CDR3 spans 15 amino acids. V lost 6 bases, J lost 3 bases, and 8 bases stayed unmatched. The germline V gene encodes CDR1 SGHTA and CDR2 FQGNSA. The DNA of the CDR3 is TGTGCCAGCAGAGCTGACAGGGGCTCGACAGATACGCAGTATTTT. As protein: CASRADRGSTDTQYF. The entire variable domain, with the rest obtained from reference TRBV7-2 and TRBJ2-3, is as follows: GAGVSQSPSNKVTEKGKDVELRCDPISGHTALYWYRQSLGQGLEFLIYFQGNSAPDKSGLPSDRFSAERTGGSVSTLTIQRTQQEDSAVYLCASRADRGSTDTQYFGPGTRLTVL.

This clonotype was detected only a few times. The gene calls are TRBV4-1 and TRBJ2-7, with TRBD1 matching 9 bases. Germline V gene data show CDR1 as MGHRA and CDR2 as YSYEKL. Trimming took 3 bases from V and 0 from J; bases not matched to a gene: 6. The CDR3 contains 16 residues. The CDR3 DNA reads TGCGCCAGCAGCCATCCTAGACAGGGGGTCTCCTACGAGCAGTACTTC. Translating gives CASSHPRQGVSYEQYF.

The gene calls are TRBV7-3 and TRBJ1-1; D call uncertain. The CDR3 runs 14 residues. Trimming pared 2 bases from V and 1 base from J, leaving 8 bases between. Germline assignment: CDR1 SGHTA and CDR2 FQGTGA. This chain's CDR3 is CASSLGSANTEAFF. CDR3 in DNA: TGTGCCAGCAGCTTAGGGTCAGCGAACACTGAAGCTTTCTTT. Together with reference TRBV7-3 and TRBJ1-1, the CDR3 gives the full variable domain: GAGVSQTPSNKVTEKGKYVELRCDPISGHTALYWYRQSLGQGPEFLIYFQGTGAADDSGLPNDRFFAVRPEGSVSTLKIQRTERGDSAVYLCASSLGSANTEAFFGQGTRLTVV.

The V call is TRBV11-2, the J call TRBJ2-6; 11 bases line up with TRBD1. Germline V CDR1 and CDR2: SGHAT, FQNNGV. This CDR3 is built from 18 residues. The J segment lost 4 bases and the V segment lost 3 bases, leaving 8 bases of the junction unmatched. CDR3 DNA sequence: TGTGCCAGCAGCTTGCCGAGGGACAGGGGGACCGGGGCCAACGTCCTGACTTTC. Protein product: CASSLPRDRGTGANVLTF.

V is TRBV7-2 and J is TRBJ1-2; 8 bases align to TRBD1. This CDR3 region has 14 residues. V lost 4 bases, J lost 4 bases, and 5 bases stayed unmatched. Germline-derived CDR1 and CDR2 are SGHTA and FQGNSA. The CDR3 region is CASSSGQASYGYTF. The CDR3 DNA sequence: TGTGCCAGCAGCTCGGGACAGGCGAGCTATGGCTACACCTTC. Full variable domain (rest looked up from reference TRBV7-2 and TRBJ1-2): GAGVSQSPSNKVTEKGKDVELRCDPISGHTALYWYRQSLGQGLEFLIYFQGNSAPDKSGLPSDRFSAERTGGSVSTLTIQRTQQEDSAVYLCASSSGQASYGYTFGSGTRLTVV.

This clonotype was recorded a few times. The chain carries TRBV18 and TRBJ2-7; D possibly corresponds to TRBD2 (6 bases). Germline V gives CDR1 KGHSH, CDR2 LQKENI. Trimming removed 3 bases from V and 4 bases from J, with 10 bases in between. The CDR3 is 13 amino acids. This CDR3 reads CASSPSGTYEQYF. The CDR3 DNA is TGTGCCAGCTCACCGTCAGGGACTTACGAGCAGTACTTC.

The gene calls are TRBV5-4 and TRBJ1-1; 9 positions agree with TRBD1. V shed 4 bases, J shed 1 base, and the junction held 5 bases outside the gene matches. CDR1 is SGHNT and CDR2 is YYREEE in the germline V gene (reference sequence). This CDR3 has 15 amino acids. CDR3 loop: CASSRTGQGNTEAFF. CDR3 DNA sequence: TGTGCCAGCAGCCGAACGGGACAGGGGAACACTGAAGCTTTCTTT. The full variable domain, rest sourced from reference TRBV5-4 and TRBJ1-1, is ETGVTQSPTHLIKTRGQQVTLRCSSQSGHNTVSWYQQALGQGPQFIFQYYREEENGRGNFPPRFSGLQFPNYSSELNVNALELDDSALYLCASSRTGQGNTEAFFGQGTRLTVV.